Listed here are 7 T cell receptor beta chains from one sample, sequenced in a study of T cell responses to AZD1222 COVID-19 vaccine. The assay was immunoSEQ multiplex PCR, and TCRdb's table has in-frame clones only and misses some. The sample records 150,000 to 200,000 clones, around 93% being singletons. The sequencing used peripheral blood, collected on day 0 of AZD1222 vaccination. These receptors all stem from an adult in good health.

The CDR3 region is CARREQAYGYTF. CDR3 nucleotide sequence: TGTGCCAGACGGGAACAGGCCTATGGCTACACCTTC. The J gene is TRBJ1-2, the V gene TRBV2; a weak D match, TRBD1 (5 bases). CDR3 length equals 12 residues. V lost 9 bases and J lost 4, with 12 bases in between. CDR1 and CDR2 (germline): SNHLY, FYNNEI.

In its sample, this clone was seen a few times. The chain recombines TRBV30 with TRBJ2-2; D is unclear. CDR1 and CDR2 (germline): GTSNPN, SVGIG (reference sequence). V lost 5 bases, J lost 2 bases, and 15 bases lay in between. The CDR3 runs to 15 residues. This CDR3 reads CAWPWRGLNTGELFF. CDR3 DNA: TGTGCCTGGCCCTGGCGAGGTTTAAACACCGGGGAGCTGTTTTTT.

This CDR3 is CASSNRDRNEKLFF. CDR3 bases: TGTGCCAGCTCAAACCGGGACAGGAATGAAAAACTGTTTTTT. The rearrangement uses TRBV18 and TRBJ1-4, with TRBD1 matching 8 bases. The CDR3 loop spans 14 amino acids. CDR1 and CDR2 from the germline V gene are KGHSH and LQKENI. Trimming removed 5 bases from V and 5 bases from J; junction bases left unmatched: 4.

This clone has just a few counts. The chain recombines TRBV28 with TRBJ2-7; D is uncertain. Trimming stripped 4 bases from V and 1 base from J, with 14 bases between. Looked up from germline, CDR1 is MDHEN and CDR2 is SYDVKM. CDR3 length: 15 residues. The CDR3 region has the DNA TGTGCCAGCAGTTCTCAATCGATTAAATCCTACGAGCAGTACTTC. This gives the protein CASSSQSIKSYEQYF.

The J gene is TRBJ1-2, the V gene TRBV9; 7 bases fit TRBD1. V lost 3 bases, J lost 2 bases, and 7 bases stayed unmatched. Per the germline V gene, CDR1 is SGDLS and CDR2 is YYNGEE. This CDR3 region has 15 residues. CDR3 amino acids: CASSGLTGRNYGYTF. In nucleotides, the CDR3 is TGTGCCAGCAGCGGATTGACAGGGAGGAACTATGGCTACACCTTC.

This clone was seen just once. The chain is built from TRBV28 and TRBJ1-1; D is perhaps TRBD1 (6 bases). The CDR3 totals 11 residues. Germline V gives CDR1 MDHEN, CDR2 SYDVKM. Trimming cost V 7 bases and J 10 bases, with 13 bases left between them. In DNA, the CDR3 is TGTGCCAGCATCGTCAGGGGCAGAGCTTTCTTT. It translates to CASIVRGRAFF.

This sequence joins TRBV29-1 and TRBJ2-1; no clear D. Trimming pared 3 bases from V and 6 bases from J, leaving 9 bases between. The CDR3 length is 12 residues. The germline V gene has CDR1 SQVTM and CDR2 ANQGSEA. CDR3 sequence reads: CSVETTFNEQFF. CDR3 DNA: TGCAGCGTTGAGACGACCTTCAATGAGCAGTTCTTC.